This T cell receptor (beta chain) was retrieved from a study of early T cells in non-severe SARS-CoV-2 infection. TCRdb analysed the 5' RACE reads with MiXCR anew, one entry per CDR3 protein. The sample comprises under 70,000 distinct CDR3 sequences, under 15% of which are singletons, and 9% to 10% rests with the top ten. This CDR3 is built from 14 residues. With 2 bases clipped from V and 3 bases from J, the junction kept 3 bases outside the gene matches. The sequencing used whole blood, collected at baseline. The TCR sequence derives from an adult who was a healthcare worker with PCR-confirmed SARS-CoV-2 infection or an uninfected control (not recorded which). The V gene is TRBV12-3 or TRBV12-4, the J gene TRBJ1-1, with 7 bases aligning to TRBD1. CDR3 sequence: CASSLNRGYTEAFF. CDR3 sequence (DNA): TGTGCCAGCAGTTTAAACAGGGGTTACACTGAAGCTTTCTTT.